Each of the 13 T cell receptor beta chains below was sequenced from the same sample in a study of blood T cell repertoires in COVID-19. The protocol was immunoSEQ multiplex PCR, while the TCRdb copy is restricted to in-frame clones and leaves out a portion. Of 450,000 to 500,000 clones in the sample, around nine tenths are singletons; the top ten hold approximately 8.3%. Material for sequencing was PBMCs or T cells enriched from blood (not recorded which). These receptor sequences come from a woman aged 55-70 years who had recovered from COVID-19.

The chain links TRBV27 to TRBJ2-7; perhaps TRBD2 as D (6 bases). The V and J ends lost 5 bases and 3 bases respectively, with 8 bases between them. Germline-derived CDR1 and CDR2 are MNHEY and SMNVEV (reference sequence). The CDR3 covers 12 residues. In DNA, the CDR3 is TGTGCCAGCAGTGGAGGGCTCTACGAGCAGTACTTC. Translated: CASSGGLYEQYF.

The chain couples TRBV13 to TRBJ2-3, with D perhaps TRBD1 (5 bases). There are 12 residues in the CDR3. Germline V gene lookup returns CDR1 PRHDT and CDR2 FYEKMQ (reference sequence). V lost 3 bases, J lost 5 bases, and 6 bases lay in between. The CDR3 sequence: CASSLGRDTQYF. CDR3 DNA: TGTGCCAGCAGCTTGGGGCGAGATACGCAGTATTTT.

CDR3 region: CSPSRDSYNQPQHF. CDR3 in DNA: TGCAGCCCCTCTAGGGACAGCTACAATCAGCCCCAGCATTTT. The chain joins TRBV29-1 to TRBJ1-5, with TRBD1 matching over 7 bases. In germline, CDR1 is SQVTM, CDR2 ANQGSEA. The CDR3 loop spans 14 amino acids. V dropped 8 bases and J dropped 3; count of bases not matched to a gene: 10. The full variable domain, its missing parts supplied by reference TRBV29-1 and TRBJ1-5, is SAVISQKPSRDICQRGTSLTIQCQVDSQVTMMFWYRQQPGQSLTLIATANQGSEATYESGFVIDKFPISRPNLTFSTLTVSNMSPEDSSIYLCSPSRDSYNQPQHFGDGTRLSIL.

This chain joins TRBV6-5 and TRBJ2-2, with D hard to call. The CDR3 runs 15 residues. Germline V gene lookup returns CDR1 MNHEY and CDR2 SVGAGI. V lost 6 bases and J lost 4, with 15 bases in between. The CDR3 DNA sequence: TGTGCCAGCAGGTTAAAGAGTCTCGGCACCGGGGAGCTGTTTTTT. It translates to CASRLKSLGTGELFF.

The chain carries TRBV2 and TRBJ1-2; no reliable D call. Trimming pared 4 bases from V and 4 bases from J, leaving 7 bases between. The CDR3 covers 12 residues. Germline CDR1 SNHLY, CDR2 FYNNEI. CDR3: CASSGLGYGYTF. The CDR3, as DNA: TGTGCCAGCAGTGGACTTGGCTATGGCTACACCTTC.

The genes are TRBV29-1 and TRBJ2-4; tentatively, D is TRBD1 (8 bases). The germline V gene encodes CDR1 SQVTM and CDR2 ANQGSEA. Trimming removed 7 bases from V and 7 bases from J, with 14 bases in between. The CDR3 totals 12 residues. The CDR3: CSALQGGNIQYF. CDR3 bases: TGCAGCGCATTACAGGGGGGGAACATTCAGTACTTC.

The chain carries TRBV6-5 and TRBJ1-2, with 7 bases matching TRBD1. The CDR3 covers 15 residues. Germline CDR1 reads MNHEY; CDR2 reads SVGAGI. Trimming removed 4 bases from V and 4 bases from J; junction bases left unmatched: 9. CDR3 protein: CASSFGDSQIYGYTF. In nucleotides, the CDR3 is TGTGCCAGCAGTTTCGGGGACAGCCAGATCTATGGCTACACCTTC.

V usage is TRBV5-6 and J usage is TRBJ2-3, with 9 bases fitting TRBD1. The germline V gene has CDR1 SGHDT and CDR2 YYEEEE. Losses at the gene ends were 3 bases for V and 6 bases for J; bases not matched to a gene: 11. The CDR3 is 16 amino acids. The CDR3 DNA reads as TGTGCCAGCAGCTGGCGTCCGGGACAGGGAAGGGATACGCAGTATTTT. Translation gives CASSWRPGQGRDTQYF.

The rearrangement uses TRBV28 and TRBJ1-4, with unresolved D. V lost 7 bases to trimming and J lost 0 bases, with 9 bases between them. Per germline, CDR1 MDHEN and CDR2 SYDVKM. The CDR3 runs to 14 residues. The CDR3: CASMRVTTNEKLFF. The CDR3 DNA sequence: TGTGCCAGCATGAGGGTAACAACTAATGAAAAACTGTTTTTT.

CDR3 sequence reads: CASSELGGSYNSPLHF. Here the CDR3 DNA reads TGTGCCAGCAGTGAATTAGGGGGATCCTATAATTCACCCCTCCACTTT. The V gene is TRBV25-1, the J gene TRBJ1-6, with D possibly TRBD1 on 6 matching bases. The CDR3 covers 16 residues. CDR1 and CDR2 from the germline V gene are MGHDK and SYGVNS. Trimming pared 1 base from V and 1 base from J, leaving 8 bases between.

CDR3 DNA sequence: TGTGCCAGCAGCGTATTAGGACAGCTCCAAGAGACCCAGTACTTC. It is translated as CASSVLGQLQETQYF. The J gene is TRBJ2-5, the V gene TRBV9; D may be TRBD1 (6 bases). The ends were cut back, 1 base at V and 1 base at J, with 11 bases in the middle. The V gene's germline CDR1 is SGDLS and CDR2 YYNGEE. This CDR3 region has 15 residues.

V gene TRBV12-5 combines with J gene TRBJ2-2; TRBD1 matches at 9 bases. This CDR3 is 15 amino acids long. Germline V gene data show CDR1 as LGHNT and CDR2 as FRNRAP. With 7 bases clipped from V and 2 bases from J, the junction kept 5 bases outside the gene matches. CDR3 sequence reads: CASATGQGNTGELFF. The DNA for the CDR3 is TGTGCTAGTGCCACGGGACAGGGTAACACCGGGGAGCTGTTTTTT.

CDR3 DNA sequence: TGTGCCAGTAGTTCACAGGGCTTTGTGGCCTACAATGAGCAGTTCTTC. Translation: CASSSQGFVAYNEQFF. The V gene is TRBV19, the J gene TRBJ2-1; possible D gene TRBD1, 6 bases. The V end lost 5 bases, the J end lost 2 bases, and 16 bases lay between the germline ends. CDR1 is LNHDA, CDR2 SQIVND, per germline (reference sequence). The CDR3 is 16 amino acids. Combining the CDR3 with reference TRBV19 and TRBJ2-1 gives the whole variable domain DGGITQSPKYLFRKEGQNVTLSCEQNLNHDAMYWYRQDPGQGLRLIYYSQIVNDFQKGDIAEGYSVSREKKESFPLTVTSAQKNPTAFYLCASSSQGFVAYNEQFFGPGTRLTVL.